This T cell receptor (beta chain) was profiled in a study of T cells in tuberculosis. As for the study in general: Samples predate treatment or fall within its first 7 days. General study findings and limits: Samples were chosen by availability of cryopreserved specimens.

CDR1 and CDR2 from the germline V gene are MNHEY and SMNVEV (reference sequence). V gave up 7 bases and J gave up 4 bases, with 11 bases separating them. This CDR3 comprises 14 residues. Profiled with immunoSEQ multiplex PCR; TCRdb holds only in-frame clones, not every one. The sample lists 25,000 to 30,000 clones, 92% occurring once. Time point reported: new active TB diagnosis, blood taken before or within 7 days of starting treatment. Each clinical donor contributed on average about 92,000 T cells from unsorted cryopreserved PBMC. As regards this clone: No antigen is known for it.

The TCR sequence derives from an adult with tuberculosis. The rearrangement uses TRBV27 and TRBJ1-6, with a tentative D call TRBD1 (6 bases). This specimen consisted of PBMCs, obtained at tuberculosis diagnosis. CDR3 sequence reads: CASTWGQYNSPLHF. As DNA, the CDR3 is TGTGCCAGCACCTGGGGACAATATAATTCACCCCTCCACTTT.